The TCR beta chain under discussion was sequenced for a study of beta chain features in type 1 diabetes. Study-level findings and limits: Highly expressing activated T cells could be over-counted with a cDNA template. A greater similarity of naive, central memory and Treg TCRB repertoires was seen among patients than among healthy donors.

In this sample, this clone turned up many times. Its specificity is not known. The investigators reverse transcribed all of the isolated RNA, so they sequenced expressed TCRB transcripts. Sequencing was performed with immunoSEQ multiplex PCR; in TCRdb, only in-frame clones are kept and a portion is missing. Counted here are around 300,000 clones, around 15% occurring once; the ten biggest clones make up over 5.5%. Trimming took off 1 base at V and 3 bases at J, with 6 bases between the two ends. Germline CDR1 SEHNR, CDR2 FQNEAQ (reference sequence). The CDR3 is 13 residues long. Central memory, naive, regulatory and stem cell-like memory CD4+ cells were sorted by CD45RO/CCR7/CD25/CD127/CD95/CD27. Sorted populations were all over 95% pure.

The chain uses TRBV7-9 and TRBJ1-1; TRBD1 might be the D (5 bases). The TCR sequence derives from a man aged 30 to 39 in good health. Sequences were obtained from central memory CD4+ T cells from blood. The CDR3 spells CASSLGGDTEAFF. CDR3 DNA sequence: TGTGCCAGCAGCTTAGGGGGGGACACTGAAGCTTTCTTT.